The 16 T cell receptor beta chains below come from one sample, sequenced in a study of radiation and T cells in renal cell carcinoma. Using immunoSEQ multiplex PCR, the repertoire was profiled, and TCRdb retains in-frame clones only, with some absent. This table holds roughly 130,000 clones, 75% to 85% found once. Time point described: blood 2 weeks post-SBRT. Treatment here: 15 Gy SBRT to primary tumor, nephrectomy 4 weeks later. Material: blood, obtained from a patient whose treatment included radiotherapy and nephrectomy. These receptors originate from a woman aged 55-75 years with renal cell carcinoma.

The CDR3 protein is CASSQPDRGGYTF. CDR3 DNA sequence: TGTGCCAGCAGCCAGCCAGACAGGGGTGGCTACACCTTC. The chain employs TRBV5-5 and TRBJ1-2; 8 bases map to TRBD1. Germline assignment: CDR1 SGHKS and CDR2 YYEKEE (reference sequence). The CDR3 extends over 13 amino acids. Germline trimming cut 4 bases from V and 7 bases from J; bases unmatched to any gene: 6.

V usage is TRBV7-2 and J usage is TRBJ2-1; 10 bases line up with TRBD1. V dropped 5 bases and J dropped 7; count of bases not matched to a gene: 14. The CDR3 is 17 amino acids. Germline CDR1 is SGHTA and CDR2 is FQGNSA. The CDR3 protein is CASSANPTGGASNEQFF. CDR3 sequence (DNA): TGTGCCAGCAGCGCCAACCCGACAGGGGGCGCTTCGAATGAGCAGTTCTTC.

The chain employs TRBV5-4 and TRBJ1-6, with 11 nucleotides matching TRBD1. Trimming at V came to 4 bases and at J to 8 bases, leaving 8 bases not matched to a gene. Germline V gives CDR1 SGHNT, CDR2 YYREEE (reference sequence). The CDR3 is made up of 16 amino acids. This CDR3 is CASSIGTGGRYSPLHF. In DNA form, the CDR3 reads TGTGCCAGCAGCATAGGGACAGGGGGTCGGTATTCACCCCTCCACTTT.

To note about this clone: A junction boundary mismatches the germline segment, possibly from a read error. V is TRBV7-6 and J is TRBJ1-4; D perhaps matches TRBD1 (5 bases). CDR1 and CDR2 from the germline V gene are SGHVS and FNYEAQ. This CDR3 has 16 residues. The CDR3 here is CASSLGTRLGAEKLFF. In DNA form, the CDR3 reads TGTGCCAGCAGTTTAGGGACCCGGCTAGGAGCTGAAAAACTGTTTTTT.

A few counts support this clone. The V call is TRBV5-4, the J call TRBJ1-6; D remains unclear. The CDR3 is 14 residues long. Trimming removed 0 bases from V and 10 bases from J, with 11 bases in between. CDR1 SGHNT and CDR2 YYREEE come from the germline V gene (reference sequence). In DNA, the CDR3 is TGTGCCAGCAGCTTGGATGCCGGCAGGTCACCCCTCCACTTT. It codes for CASSLDAGRSPLHF.

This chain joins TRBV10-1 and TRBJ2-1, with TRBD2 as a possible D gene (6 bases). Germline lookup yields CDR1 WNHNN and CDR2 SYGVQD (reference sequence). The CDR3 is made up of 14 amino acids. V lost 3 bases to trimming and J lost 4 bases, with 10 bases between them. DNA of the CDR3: TGCGCCAGCAGTGACCAGCGGGTATACAATGAGCAGTTCTTC. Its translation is CASSDQRVYNEQFF.

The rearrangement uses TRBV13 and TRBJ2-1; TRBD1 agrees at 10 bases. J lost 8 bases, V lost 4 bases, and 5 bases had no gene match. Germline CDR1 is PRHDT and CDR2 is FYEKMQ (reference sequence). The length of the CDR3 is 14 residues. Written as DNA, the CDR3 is TGTGCCAGCAGCTCGGGACAGGGGAAGGATGAGCAGTTCTTC. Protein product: CASSSGQGKDEQFF. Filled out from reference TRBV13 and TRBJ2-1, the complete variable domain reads AAGVIQSPRHLIKEKRETATLKCYPIPRHDTVYWYQQGPGQDPQFLISFYEKMQSDKGSIPDRFSAQQFSDYHSELNMSSLELGDSALYFCASSSGQGKDEQFFGPGTRLTVL.

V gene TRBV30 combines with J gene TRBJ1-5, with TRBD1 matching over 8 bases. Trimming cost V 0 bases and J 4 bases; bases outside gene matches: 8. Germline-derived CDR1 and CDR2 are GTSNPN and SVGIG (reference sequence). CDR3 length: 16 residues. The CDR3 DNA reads TGTGCCTGGAGTGTACGCAACAGGGGGGCTAATCAGCCCCAGCATTTT. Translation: CAWSVRNRGANQPQHF.

CDR3 protein: CASSVGQGGETQYF. CDR3 in DNA: TGTGCCAGCAGCGTAGGACAGGGGGGCGAGACCCAGTACTTC. The chain uses TRBV9 and TRBJ2-5; 9 positions agree with TRBD1. Germline V gives CDR1 SGDLS, CDR2 YYNGEE. The V and J ends lost 0 bases and 5 bases, in that order; junction bases with no gene match: 2. CDR3 length: 14 amino acids.

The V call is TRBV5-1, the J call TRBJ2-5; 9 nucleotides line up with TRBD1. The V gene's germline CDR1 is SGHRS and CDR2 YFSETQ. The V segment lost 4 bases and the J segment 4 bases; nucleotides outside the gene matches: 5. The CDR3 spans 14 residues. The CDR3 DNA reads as TGCGCCAGCAGCCCGGGACAGGGAGGAGAGACCCAGTACTTC. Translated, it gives CASSPGQGGETQYF.

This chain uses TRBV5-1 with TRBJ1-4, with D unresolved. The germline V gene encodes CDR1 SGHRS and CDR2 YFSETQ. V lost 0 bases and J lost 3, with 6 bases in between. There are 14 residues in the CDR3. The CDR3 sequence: CASSLGRSNEKLFF. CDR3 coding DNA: TGCGCCAGCAGCTTGGGGCGGTCTAATGAAAAACTGTTTTTT.

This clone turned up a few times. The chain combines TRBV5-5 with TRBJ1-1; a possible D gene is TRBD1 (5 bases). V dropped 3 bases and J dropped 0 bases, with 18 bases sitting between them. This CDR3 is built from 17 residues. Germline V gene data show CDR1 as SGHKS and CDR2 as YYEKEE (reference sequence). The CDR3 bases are TGTGCCAGCAGCTATGCGCGGTCAGGGTGGATGAACACTGAAGCTTTCTTT. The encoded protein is CASSYARSGWMNTEAFF.

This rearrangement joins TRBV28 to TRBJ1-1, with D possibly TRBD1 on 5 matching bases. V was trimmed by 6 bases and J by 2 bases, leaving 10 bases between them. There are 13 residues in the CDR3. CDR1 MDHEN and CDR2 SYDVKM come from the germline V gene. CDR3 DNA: TGTGCCAGCAGCACGACAGTTAACACTGAAGCTTTCTTT. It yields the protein CASSTTVNTEAFF.

CDR3 loop: CASSLVSGARDTEAFF. DNA of the CDR3: TGTGCCAGCAGCTTAGTTTCCGGGGCGCGAGACACTGAAGCTTTCTTT. The J gene is TRBJ1-1, the V gene TRBV7-2, with a weak D call TRBD1 (5 bases). The CDR3 has 16 amino acids. The germline V gene has CDR1 SGHTA and CDR2 FQGNSA. Between the trimmed V and J ends, which lost 1 base and 3 bases, there was a span of 15 bases.

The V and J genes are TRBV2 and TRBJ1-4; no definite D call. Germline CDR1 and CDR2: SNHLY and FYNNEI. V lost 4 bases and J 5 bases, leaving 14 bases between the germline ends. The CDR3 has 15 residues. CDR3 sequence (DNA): TGTGCCAGCAGTGTGATCCGTGGTGAAAATGAAAAACTGTTTTTT. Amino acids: CASSVIRGENEKLFF.

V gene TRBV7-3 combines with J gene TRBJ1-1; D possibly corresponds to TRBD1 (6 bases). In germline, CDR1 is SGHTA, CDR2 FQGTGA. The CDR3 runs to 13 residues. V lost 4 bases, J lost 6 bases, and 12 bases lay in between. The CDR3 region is CASSYGGGAEAFF. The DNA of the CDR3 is TGTGCCAGCAGCTACGGGGGCGGGGCTGAAGCTTTCTTT.